The source of this T cell receptor (beta chain) is a study of blood T cell repertoires in COVID-19. Study-wide context: COVID-19 samples, acute and convalescent, were from the United States, Italy and Spain. PBMCs, B-cell-depleted T cells, or T cells were the source of the cDNA or gDNA that made up the material.

Authors' processing steps: Amplification of reference gene primers was used by the study to estimate nucleated cell counts. The data were produced by immunoSEQ multiplex PCR, yet TCRdb's version contains in-frame clones alone and is incomplete. V, J and clone size are those of that table, while D and trimming were read from the DNA. This table has approximately 280,000 clones, around 88% appearing once. Trimming at V came to 6 bases and at J to 0 bases, leaving 5 bases not matched to a gene. The germline CDR1 and CDR2 sequences are MNHEY and SVGAGI. The CDR3 is 15 amino acids. Sequenced input: peripheral blood. This receptor was identified in a woman aged 25 to 45 who had recovered from COVID-19. This chain connects TRBV6-5 to TRBJ2-7; TRBD2 matches 10 bases. DNA for the CDR3: TGTGCCAGCAGACCAGCGGGAGGGCCCTCCTACGAGCAGTACTTC. Protein product: CASRPAGGPSYEQYF.